This T cell receptor beta chain was retrieved from a study of blood T cell repertoires in COVID-19. Whole-study context: Samples taken during acute and convalescent COVID-19 were collected in the United States, Italy and Spain. From T cells, B-cell-depleted T cells, or PBMCs came the material, which was cDNA or gDNA.

Looked up from germline, CDR1 is SGDLS and CDR2 is YYNGEE. CDR3 length: 15 residues. V lost 0 bases to trimming and J lost 9 bases; unmatched junction nucleotides: 7. Source study methods: Counts of nucleated cells, estimated from reference gene primer amplification, were obtained. TCRdb's copy holds only in-frame clones and misses some; the assay was immunoSEQ multiplex PCR. That table supplies the V and J calls and clone size; D and trimming were determined from the DNA. This table has roughly 290,000 clones, around 87% appearing once. The source material was peripheral blood. The source is a woman aged 45-59 years who had recovered from COVID-19. The chain employs TRBV9 and TRBJ2-1; 9 nucleotides match TRBD1. The CDR3 here is CASSVGAGQGFEQFF. DNA for the CDR3: TGTGCCAGCAGCGTAGGGGCGGGACAGGGATTTGAGCAGTTCTTC.